Each of the 21 T cell receptor beta chains below was sequenced from the same sample in a study of blood T cell repertoires in COVID-19. Here immunoSEQ multiplex PCR was the method, and the copy in TCRdb shows in-frame clones only, minus some. The sample includes about 260,000 clones, under 90% of them seen just once. Sequenced material: peripheral blood. Every receptor here comes from a woman between 50 and 59 years old who had recovered from COVID-19.

This clone has more than one count but fewer than ten. This rearrangement joins TRBV6-5 to TRBJ1-2; 8 bases are a match to TRBD1. With V trimmed by 0 bases and J by 4 bases, 4 bases remained unmatched. This CDR3 is 15 amino acids long. Germline V gene data show CDR1 as MNHEY and CDR2 as SVGAGI. CDR3 protein: CASSYSVDRAYGYTF. The CDR3 DNA reads TGTGCCAGCAGTTACTCCGTGGACAGGGCCTATGGCTACACCTTC.

J is TRBJ1-2 and V is TRBV28; D is uncertain. V was pared by 5 bases and J by 2 bases, with 6 bases between. Germline V gene lookup returns CDR1 MDHEN and CDR2 SYDVKM. This CDR3 spans 12 amino acids. The CDR3 region is CASSPQNYGYTF. The DNA of the CDR3 is TGTGCCAGCAGTCCACAGAACTATGGCTACACCTTC.

This chain connects TRBV25-1 to TRBJ2-7, with TRBD2 as a possible D gene (6 bases). Deletions cut 4 bases from V and 0 bases from J, with 7 bases between. Germline CDR1 MGHDK, CDR2 SYGVNS. This CDR3 region has 13 residues. For the CDR3, the DNA is TGTGCCAGCAGTGTCGGGGGCTCCTACGAGCAGTACTTC. Amino acids: CASSVGGSYEQYF.

The rearrangement joins TRBV7-2 to TRBJ2-5; 12 positions match TRBD2. The ends lost 3 bases at V and 5 bases at J; junction bases unmatched: 1. This CDR3 has 14 residues. CDR1 SGHTA and CDR2 FQGNSA come from the germline V gene. The DNA of the CDR3 is TGTGCCAGCAGCTTTGGGACTAGCGGGGAGACCCAGTACTTC. Amino acids: CASSFGTSGETQYF.

This chain connects TRBV9 to TRBJ1-6; possible D gene TRBD1, 6 bases. The V end was cut by 0 bases, the J end by 10 bases, with 14 bases between. CDR1 SGDLS and CDR2 YYNGEE come from the germline V gene. The CDR3 extends over 15 amino acids. Written as DNA, the CDR3 is TGTGCCAGCAGCGTAGCCCAAACCAGGGGATCACCCCTCCACTTT. It encodes CASSVAQTRGSPLHF.

This chain joins TRBV10-3 and TRBJ1-2, with 8 bases that match TRBD1. This CDR3 spans 13 amino acids. The germline CDR1 and CDR2 sequences are ENHRY and SYGVKD. V lost 2 bases, J lost 5 bases, and 1 base stayed unmatched. The CDR3 sequence is CAISEGQGYGYTF. The CDR3 DNA reads TGTGCCATCAGTGAGGGACAGGGTTATGGCTACACCTTC.

This clone was counted a few times. The V and J genes are TRBV4-2 and TRBJ1-5, with 8 bases matching TRBD1. CDR3 length: 17 amino acids. Germline V CDR1 and CDR2: LGHNA, YNFKEQ. Losses at the gene ends were 0 bases for V and 7 bases for J; bases not matched to a gene: 11. As DNA, the CDR3 is TGTGCCAGCAGCCAAGATTGGGGCAGCTCAGGGGGCCAGCCCCAGCATTTT. Protein sequence: CASSQDWGSSGGQPQHF.

The chain combines TRBV7-2 with TRBJ2-3; 7 positions match TRBD1. The CDR3 loop spans 15 amino acids. The germline V gene has CDR1 SGHTA and CDR2 FQGNSA. With V trimmed by 3 bases and J by 2 bases, 5 bases remained unmatched. The DNA of the CDR3 is TGTGCCAGCAGCTTTAGTGGGACAGACACAGATACGCAGTATTTT. Amino acids: CASSFSGTDTDTQYF.

V gene TRBV7-6 combines with J gene TRBJ2-5; TRBD2 is a possible D gene (5 bases). The V gene lost 5 bases and the J gene lost 2 bases, with 18 bases spanning the gap. This CDR3 is 16 amino acids long. Germline assignment: CDR1 SGHVS and CDR2 FNYEAQ. CDR3 in amino acids: CASSPPTSVAQETQYF. The CDR3 bases are TGTGCCAGCAGCCCCCCAACTAGTGTTGCACAAGAGACCCAGTACTTC.

This chain joins TRBV6-1 and TRBJ1-5; 9 bases are shared with TRBD1. V shed 2 bases and J 2 bases; nucleotides not matched to a gene: 10. This CDR3 region has 18 residues. Germline assignment: CDR1 MNHNS and CDR2 SASEGT. Here the CDR3 DNA reads TGTGCCAGCAGTGAAAGAATTGGGACAGGGTTTGGCAATCAGCCCCAGCATTTT. It translates to CASSERIGTGFGNQPQHF.

The chain recombines TRBV5-1 with TRBJ1-3; no reliable D call. Per the germline V gene, CDR1 is SGHRS and CDR2 is YFSETQ. The ends were cut back, 4 bases at V and 4 bases at J, with 18 bases in the middle. This CDR3 is 16 amino acids long. Written as DNA, the CDR3 is TGCGCCAGCAGCCACATATCGGGAGGACTGGGAAACACCATATATTTT. This codes for CASSHISGGLGNTIYF.

The V and J genes are TRBV6-5 and TRBJ2-7; TRBD2 might be the D (6 bases). The CDR3 contains 12 residues. V was clipped by 7 bases and J by 1 base, with 8 bases between them. Germline assignment: CDR1 MNHEY and CDR2 SVGAGI. CDR3 loop: CASNAGSYEQYF. CDR3 DNA: TGTGCCAGCAACGCGGGGTCCTACGAGCAGTACTTC.

This clone was detected a few times. The gene calls are TRBV11-2 and TRBJ2-1; no firm D call. The CDR3 runs to 13 residues. The germline V gene has CDR1 SGHAT and CDR2 FQNNGV. Deletions cut 0 bases from V and 9 bases from J, with 9 bases between. CDR3: CASSLDERGEQFF. In nucleotides, the CDR3 is TGTGCCAGCAGCTTAGATGAGCGTGGTGAGCAGTTCTTC.

V usage is TRBV4-1 and J usage is TRBJ2-7; 7 bases map to TRBD2. Germline assignment: CDR1 MGHRA and CDR2 YSYEKL. The length of the CDR3 is 16 residues. The trim removed 2 bases at V and 2 bases at J, leaving 9 bases unmatched. The CDR3 nucleotides are TGCGCCAGCAGCCAAATCAGCGGGACTCATACCTACGAGCAGTACTTC. Residues: CASSQISGTHTYEQYF.

The chain carries TRBV28 and TRBJ1-2; TRBD1 is a possible D gene (6 bases). The CDR3 loop spans 15 amino acids. Germline V lookup: CDR1 MDHEN, CDR2 SYDVKM. V was cut by 2 bases and J by 8 bases, with 18 bases left in between. CDR3 in DNA: TGTGCCAGCAGTTTAGGTGACAGGATCGGGGAAGGCTACACCTTC. Translation: CASSLGDRIGEGYTF.

The chain recombines TRBV19 with TRBJ1-2; D gene ambiguous. Germline CDR1 and CDR2: LNHDA and SQIVND (reference sequence). V gave up 3 bases and J gave up 1 base, with 12 bases separating them. CDR3 length: 15 residues. CDR3 residues: CASSISGAVNYGYTF. The CDR3 DNA is TGTGCCAGTAGTATTTCTGGAGCTGTTAACTATGGCTACACCTTC.

The chain combines TRBV4-3 with TRBJ2-3; 12 nucleotides line up with TRBD2. The CDR3 covers 19 residues. The germline CDR1 and CDR2 sequences are LGHNA and YSLEER. V shed 1 base and J 4 bases; nucleotides not matched to a gene: 12. The CDR3 sequence is CASSQGVGGLAGSADTQYF. CDR3 nucleotide sequence: TGCGCCAGCAGCCAAGGTGTGGGCGGACTAGCGGGATCTGCAGATACGCAGTATTTT.

The rearrangement joins TRBV27 to TRBJ1-1, with 8 bases fitting TRBD1. The V gene end was trimmed by 11 bases and the J gene end by 0 bases; junction bases not matched to a gene: 14. CDR3 length: 16 amino acids. In germline, CDR1 is MNHEY, CDR2 SMNVEV (reference sequence). The CDR3 loop reads CAAGRTGGLMNTEAFF. As DNA, the CDR3 is TGTGCCGCCGGACGAACAGGGGGGTTGATGAACACTGAAGCTTTCTTT.

The genes are TRBV2 and TRBJ2-1, with 14 positions matching TRBD2. The CDR3 runs to 16 residues. J was trimmed by 7 bases and V by 6 bases; bases with no gene match: 8. CDR1 is SNHLY and CDR2 is FYNNEI in the germline V gene. The CDR3 DNA reads TGTGCCAGCAGAGCAACCGGGACTAGCGGGAGTAATGAGCAGTTCTTC. Translation gives CASRATGTSGSNEQFF.

The gene calls are TRBV10-3 and TRBJ2-2; tentatively, D is TRBD2 (6 bases). CDR1 ENHRY and CDR2 SYGVKD come from the germline V gene. This CDR3 is built from 15 residues. Trimming stripped 6 bases from V and 1 base from J, with 12 bases between. CDR3 in DNA: TGTGCCATCAGCGAGAGGAGGGGGAACACCGGGGAGCTGTTTTTT. This translates into CAISERRGNTGELFF.

V is TRBV4-1 and J is TRBJ2-2, with TRBD2 matching over 8 bases. The CDR3 length is 15 residues. Germline CDR1 and CDR2: MGHRA and YSYEKL. V lost 1 base and J lost 6; bases outside the gene matches: 4. In DNA, the CDR3 is TGCGCCAGCAGCCAAGGTTGGCGGGGGGCCGGGGAGCTGTTTTTT. Translating gives CASSQGWRGAGELFF.